The 28 T cell receptor beta chains presented below share a single source sample, sequenced in a study of blood T cell repertoires in COVID-19. Using immunoSEQ multiplex PCR, the repertoire was profiled, and TCRdb retains in-frame clones only, with some absent. The data hold hundreds of thousands of clones, with around nine tenths observed a single time. The sample was peripheral blood. All receptors come from a man aged 70-80 years with acute or convalescent COVID-19.

J is TRBJ1-2 and V is TRBV6-2 or TRBV6-3; 8 bases map to TRBD1. J lost 8 bases, V lost 6 bases, and 20 bases had no gene match. CDR1 and CDR2 from the germline V gene are MNHEY and SVGEGT. The CDR3 runs to 17 residues. This chain's CDR3 is CASSGAGTGENLSGYTF. The CDR3 DNA reads as TGTGCCAGCAGCGGAGCCGGGACAGGCGAAAATCTATCAGGCTACACCTTC.

The rearrangement links TRBV21-1 to TRBJ1-5; TRBD1 reflects the table's D call only, with no check against the DNA. TRBV21-1 is an annotated pseudogene. This CDR3 has 17 amino acids. Here the CDR3 DNA reads TGTGCCAGCAGCAAAGTCAGGGACAGGGTTACTAATCAGCCCCAGCATTTT. Protein sequence: CASSKVRDRVTNQPQHF.

This CDR3 reads CASRQGAYENIQYF. The CDR3 coding sequence is TGTGCCAGTAGACAGGGGGCTTATGAGAACATTCAGTACTTC. The V gene is TRBV6-5, the J gene TRBJ2-4; 10 positions match TRBD1. The CDR3 extends over 14 amino acids. Per germline, CDR1 MNHEY and CDR2 SVGAGI. Trimming cost V 9 bases and J 7 bases; bases outside gene matches: 9.

The rearrangement joins TRBV3-1 (or the pseudogene TRBV3-2) to TRBJ2-5; weak D call: TRBD2 (6 bases). V was shortened by 5 bases and J by 1 base, with 14 bases between the two germline ends. This CDR3 is built from 15 residues. Germline V gene data show CDR1 as LGHDT and CDR2 as YNNKEL (reference sequence). The DNA for the CDR3 is TGTGCCAGCAGCTACAACACGGGGGTCCAAGAGACCCAGTACTTC. Translated, it gives CASSYNTGVQETQYF.

This chain links TRBV18 with TRBJ1-1; 7 nucleotides agree with TRBD1. Trimming cost V 0 bases and J 1 base; bases outside gene matches: 5. The CDR3 is made up of 16 amino acids. The germline V gene encodes CDR1 KGHSH and CDR2 LQKENI. CDR3 nucleotide sequence: TGTGCCAGCTCACCACCTAACAGGGGCCCGAACACTGAAGCTTTCTTT. It yields the protein CASSPPNRGPNTEAFF.

DNA of the CDR3: TGTGCCAGCAGCAAGCGGCAGGGGCTGGATGAAAAACTGTTTTTT. Its translation: CASSKRQGLDEKLFF. The rearrangement uses TRBV7-9 and TRBJ1-4; the D gene is possibly TRBD1 (6 bases). Germline V CDR1 and CDR2: SEHNR, FQNEAQ (reference sequence). This CDR3 has 15 amino acids. The V gene lost 5 bases and the J gene lost 6 bases, with 16 bases spanning the gap. Variable domain in full (rest from reference TRBV7-9 and TRBJ1-4): DTGVSQNPRHKITKRGQNVTFRCDPISEHNRLYWYRQTLGQGPEFLTYFQNEAQLEKSRLLSDRFSAERPKGSFSTLEIQRTEQGDSAMYLCASSKRQGLDEKLFFGSGTQLSVL.

This clone was seen a handful of times. Here the CDR3 DNA reads TGTGCCAGCAGTCCCGGGACAGTTGGAAACACCATATATTTT. Encoded protein: CASSPGTVGNTIYF. This chain uses TRBV28 with TRBJ1-3; 7 bases align to TRBD1. The germline V gene encodes CDR1 MDHEN and CDR2 SYDVKM. Unmatched junction bases numbered 4, after V lost 5 bases and J lost 3 bases. The CDR3 contains 14 residues.

This sequence joins TRBV5-1 and TRBJ2-3; TRBD2 agrees at 8 bases. The J segment lost 2 bases and the V segment lost 4 bases, leaving 9 bases of the junction unmatched. Germline CDR1 SGHRS, CDR2 YFSETQ. CDR3 length equals 16 residues. The CDR3 loop reads CASSLEAGGITDTQYF. In DNA form, the CDR3 reads TGCGCCAGCAGCCTGGAGGCGGGAGGAATCACAGATACGCAGTATTTT. The full variable domain, completed using reference TRBV5-1 and TRBJ2-3, is KAGVTQTPRYLIKTRGQQVTLSCSPISGHRSVSWYQQTPGQGLQFLFEYFSETQRNKGNFPGRFSGRQFSNSRSEMNVSTLELGDSALYLCASSLEAGGITDTQYFGPGTRLTVL.

The genes are TRBV6-5 and TRBJ1-2; 7 bases are shared with TRBD1. Trimming cost V 2 bases and J 8 bases; bases outside gene matches: 11. CDR1 and CDR2 (germline): MNHEY, SVGAGI. This CDR3 region has 15 residues. The CDR3 nucleotides read TGTGCCAGCAGTTACCTGGGGACAGCCCGAGGGGGCTACACCTTC. This gives the protein CASSYLGTARGGYTF.

The rearrangement joins TRBV28 to TRBJ1-5; D remains unclear. Germline-derived CDR1 and CDR2 are MDHEN and SYDVKM. The length of the CDR3 is 14 residues. V lost 4 bases and J lost 6, with 13 bases in between. CDR3 loop: CASSSAMKAQPQHF. For the CDR3, the DNA is TGTGCCAGCAGTTCCGCGATGAAAGCTCAGCCCCAGCATTTT.

The chain joins TRBV4-1 to TRBJ2-1, with 10 bases lining up with TRBD2. The CDR3 spans 16 residues. The ends lost 0 bases at V and 9 bases at J; junction bases unmatched: 8. CDR1 MGHRA and CDR2 YSYEKL come from the germline V gene. CDR3 sequence reads: CASSQDLALAGTEQFF. CDR3 DNA: TGCGCCAGCAGCCAAGATTTAGCACTAGCGGGAACTGAGCAGTTCTTC.

V and J are TRBV7-9 and TRBJ2-1, with TRBD2 matching 10 bases. Germline CDR1 reads SEHNR; CDR2 reads FQNEAQ (reference sequence). The J segment lost 5 bases and the V segment lost 5 bases, leaving 6 bases of the junction unmatched. This CDR3 contains 15 residues. The CDR3: CASSAHLAGDNEQFF. For the CDR3, the DNA is TGTGCCAGCAGCGCCCACCTAGCGGGGGACAATGAGCAGTTCTTC.

V usage is TRBV28 and J usage is TRBJ2-2, with D maybe TRBD1 (5 bases). The CDR3 runs 16 residues. The V and J ends lost 7 bases and 0 bases respectively, with 15 bases between them. CDR1 MDHEN and CDR2 SYDVKM come from the germline V gene. In DNA, the CDR3 is TGTGCCAGCAATCAGGACAACGTCGCGAACACCGGGGAGCTGTTTTTT. Protein sequence: CASNQDNVANTGELFF.

This rearrangement joins TRBV28 to TRBJ1-5, with 7 bases aligning to TRBD1. After removal of 6 bases from V and 5 bases from J, the junction contained 4 bases not matched to a gene. The length of the CDR3 is 13 residues. Germline V gene lookup returns CDR1 MDHEN and CDR2 SYDVKM. CDR3 sequence reads: CASRTGYDQPQHF. The DNA of the CDR3 is TGTGCCAGCAGGACAGGGTATGATCAGCCCCAGCATTTT.

This rearrangement joins TRBV7-9 to TRBJ2-7; 7 nucleotides align to TRBD2. Germline V gene sequence: CDR1 SEHNR, CDR2 FQNEAQ (reference sequence). The CDR3 contains 14 residues. J was trimmed by 3 bases and V by 3 bases; bases with no gene match: 5. This CDR3 reads CASSFGGSLYEQYF. CDR3 bases: TGTGCCAGCAGCTTCGGGGGGTCTCTCTACGAGCAGTACTTC.

This sequence joins TRBV10-3 and TRBJ2-5; D might be TRBD1 (7 bases). With 8 bases removed from V and 5 bases from J, the gap between germline ends came to 12 bases. The CDR3 extends over 12 amino acids. CDR1 and CDR2 from the germline V gene are ENHRY and SYGVKD. CDR3 in DNA: TGTGCCATCGGAGGGGGCGGTGAGACCCAGTACTTC. It specifies CAIGGGGETQYF.

The chain employs TRBV5-5 and TRBJ2-7; 8 nucleotides line up with TRBD1. Germline V gene sequence: CDR1 SGHKS, CDR2 YYEKEE (reference sequence). With 2 bases clipped from V and 6 bases from J, the junction kept 19 bases outside the gene matches. The length of the CDR3 is 18 residues. The CDR3 DNA is TGTGCCAGCAGCTTACTTAGGGCAGGGGGCGGCCGGTCGGTCGAGCAGTACTTC. It specifies CASSLLRAGGGRSVEQYF.

Only one count was recorded for this clone. The V and J genes are TRBV3-1 (or the pseudogene TRBV3-2) and TRBJ2-3, with TRBD1 as a possible D gene (7 bases). Germline V gives CDR1 LGHDT, CDR2 YNNKEL (reference sequence). The CDR3 loop spans 14 amino acids. Trimming stripped 4 bases from V and 6 bases from J, with 14 bases between. The chain's CDR3 is CASSPQGGIDTQYF. CDR3 nucleotide sequence: TGTGCCAGCAGCCCCCAGGGGGGAATTGATACGCAGTATTTT.

V usage is TRBV6-5 and J usage is TRBJ2-7; TRBD1 might be the D (5 bases). V was trimmed by 6 bases and J by 4 bases, leaving 7 bases between them. CDR3 length equals 11 residues. Germline lookup yields CDR1 MNHEY and CDR2 SVGAGI. The CDR3 sequence: CASRQGYEQYF. Written as DNA, the CDR3 is TGTGCCAGCAGGCAGGGATACGAGCAGTACTTC.

As for this clone: Other nucleotide sequences from this sample produce the same CDR3. The J gene is TRBJ2-2, the V gene TRBV6-5; D possibly corresponds to TRBD1 (6 bases). Per germline, CDR1 MNHEY and CDR2 SVGAGI. Trimming cost V 4 bases and J 5 bases, with 8 bases left between them. The CDR3 has 13 amino acids. The CDR3 DNA reads as TGTGCCAGCAGTTCTAGGGGGACCGGGGAGCTGTTTTTT. It specifies CASSSRGTGELFF.

The genes are TRBV18 and TRBJ2-7, with TRBD1 identical over 9 bases. Germline V gene data show CDR1 as KGHSH and CDR2 as LQKENI. The CDR3 length is 12 residues. Losses at the gene ends were 3 bases for V and 10 bases for J; bases not matched to a gene: 4. CDR3 DNA sequence: TGTGCCAGCTCACCGGACAGGGGAAGACAGTACTTC. It translates to CASSPDRGRQYF. The full variable domain, its missing parts supplied by reference TRBV18 and TRBJ2-7, is NAGVMQNPRHLVRRRGQEARLRCSPMKGHSHVYWYRQLPEEGLKFMVYLQKENIIDESGMPKERFSAEFPKEGPSILRIQQVVRGDSAAYFCASSPDRGRQYFGPGTRLTVT.

Written as DNA, the CDR3 is TGTGCCAGCAGTTACTCGATAACTCAAACCCGGCAAGAGACCCAGTACTTC. This translates into CASSYSITQTRQETQYF. The rearrangement links TRBV6-2 or TRBV6-3 to TRBJ2-5; D is unclear. CDR3 length equals 17 residues. The ends were cut back, 0 bases at V and 2 bases at J, with 16 bases in the middle. Germline V CDR1 and CDR2: MNHEY, SVGEGT.

This sequence joins TRBV4-2 and TRBJ2-7, with 12 nucleotides matching TRBD2. The germline gives CDR1 LGHNA, CDR2 YNFKEQ. CDR3 length: 15 residues. V was clipped by 2 bases and J by 5 bases; unmatched bases: 4. DNA of the CDR3: TGTGCCAGCAGCCAAAGACTAGCGGGAGAAAACGAGCAGTACTTC. Translated, it gives CASSQRLAGENEQYF.

The chain recombines TRBV28 with TRBJ2-1, with TRBD1 matching 7 bases. CDR1 MDHEN and CDR2 SYDVKM come from the germline V gene. J gave up 2 bases and V 4 bases, and 11 bases lay outside the gene matches. The CDR3 contains 17 residues. The CDR3 DNA sequence: TGTGCCAGCAGTTCCCTGACAGGGAGCCCCACCTACAATGAGCAGTTCTTC. It encodes CASSSLTGSPTYNEQFF.

This clone was found a few times. J is TRBJ2-7 and V is TRBV2; the D gene is possibly TRBD2 (6 bases). The V and J ends lost 6 bases and 3 bases respectively, with 15 bases between them. Germline V gene data show CDR1 as SNHLY and CDR2 as FYNNEI. The CDR3 is made up of 14 amino acids. CDR3 loop: CASRGLLSSYEQYF. DNA of the CDR3: TGTGCCAGCAGGGGACTTCTTTCAAGCTACGAGCAGTACTTC.

The rearrangement uses TRBV10-1 and TRBJ2-1, with 12 bases matching TRBD2. The CDR3 spans 14 residues. Germline V gene sequence: CDR1 WNHNN, CDR2 SYGVQD (reference sequence). Losses at the gene ends were 5 bases for V and 6 bases for J; bases not matched to a gene: 2. CDR3 amino acids: CASSPSGRVNEQFF. The CDR3 DNA reads TGCGCCAGCAGTCCTAGCGGGAGGGTCAATGAGCAGTTCTTC.

The chain recombines TRBV28 with TRBJ2-7; 10 bases align to TRBD1. V trimming: 7 bases; J trimming: 7 bases; junction bases outside the gene matches: 13. This CDR3 is built from 15 residues. Per germline, CDR1 MDHEN and CDR2 SYDVKM. The CDR3 DNA follows: TGTGCCAGCAACTTTCCCGGGACAGGGGCGGAAGAGCAGTACTTC. It translates to CASNFPGTGAEEQYF.

This sequence joins TRBV4-2 and TRBJ1-4; D is possibly TRBD1 (5 bases). The length of the CDR3 is 15 residues. Per the germline V gene, CDR1 is LGHNA and CDR2 is YNFKEQ. V was clipped by 2 bases and J by 0 bases, with 7 bases between them. The CDR3: CASSQTTATNEKLFF. The CDR3, as DNA: TGTGCCAGCAGCCAAACGACAGCAACTAATGAAAAACTGTTTTTT.